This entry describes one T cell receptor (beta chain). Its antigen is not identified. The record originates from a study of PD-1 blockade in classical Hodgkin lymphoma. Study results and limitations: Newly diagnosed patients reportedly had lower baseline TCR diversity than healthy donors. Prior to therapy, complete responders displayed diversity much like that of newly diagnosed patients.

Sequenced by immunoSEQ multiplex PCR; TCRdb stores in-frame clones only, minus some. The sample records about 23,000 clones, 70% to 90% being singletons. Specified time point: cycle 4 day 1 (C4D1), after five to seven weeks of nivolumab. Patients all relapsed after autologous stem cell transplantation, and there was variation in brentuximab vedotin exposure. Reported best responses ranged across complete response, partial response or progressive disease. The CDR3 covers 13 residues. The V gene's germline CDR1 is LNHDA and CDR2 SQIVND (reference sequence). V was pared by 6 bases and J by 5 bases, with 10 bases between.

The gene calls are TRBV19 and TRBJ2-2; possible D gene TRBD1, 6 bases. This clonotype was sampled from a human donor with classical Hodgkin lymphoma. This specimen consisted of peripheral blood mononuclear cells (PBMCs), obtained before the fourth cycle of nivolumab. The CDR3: CASSTGRTGELFF. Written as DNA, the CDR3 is TGTGCCAGTAGCACAGGGCGGACCGGGGAGCTGTTTTTT.